A single sample gave rise to the 28 T cell receptor beta chains below, sequenced in a study of T cell responses to AZD1222 COVID-19 vaccine. Libraries were prepared by immunoSEQ multiplex PCR; TCRdb keeps only in-frame clonotypes and omits some of them. The sample includes around 88,000 clones, about nine tenths of them seen just once. The material sequenced was peripheral blood, taken on day 0 of AZD1222 vaccination. The receptor set was obtained from an adult in good health.

The chain combines TRBV5-1 with TRBJ2-1; maybe TRBD2 (6 bases). The V gene's germline CDR1 is SGHRS and CDR2 YFSETQ. The CDR3 runs to 16 residues. V gave up 3 bases and J gave up 5 bases, with 18 bases separating them. The CDR3 bases are TGCGCCAGCAGCTCGGGACTCTCGCCCCTTAACAATGAGCAGTTCTTC. It yields the protein CASSSGLSPLNNEQFF. The complete variable domain, with remaining parts taken from reference TRBV5-1 and TRBJ2-1, reads KAGVTQTPRYLIKTRGQQVTLSCSPISGHRSVSWYQQTPGQGLQFLFEYFSETQRNKGNFPGRFSGRQFSNSRSEMNVSTLELGDSALYLCASSSGLSPLNNEQFFGPGTRLTVL.

With regard to this clone: Other nucleotide sequences in the sample specify the same CDR3. The genes are TRBV28 and TRBJ1-2; 9 bases are a match to TRBD1. The CDR3 totals 14 residues. V shed 4 bases, J shed 1 base, and the junction held 1 base outside the gene matches. Germline V gene lookup returns CDR1 MDHEN and CDR2 SYDVKM. The CDR3 DNA reads TGTGCCAGCAGTTCGGGACAGGGTAACTATGGCTACACCTTC. Protein product: CASSSGQGNYGYTF.

The chain recombines TRBV6-5 with TRBJ1-5; D is unclear. V was trimmed by 0 bases and J by 2 bases, leaving 8 bases between them. The CDR3 consists of 15 residues. CDR1 and CDR2 (germline): MNHEY, SVGAGI. The CDR3 loop is CASSYSGRGNQPQHF. In DNA, the CDR3 is TGTGCCAGCAGTTACTCGGGGAGAGGCAATCAGCCCCAGCATTTT.

The V call is TRBV19, the J call TRBJ2-7, with TRBD2 as a possible D gene (6 bases). This CDR3 region has 16 residues. V gave up 5 bases and J gave up 0 bases, with 17 bases separating them. Germline CDR1 LNHDA, CDR2 SQIVND (reference sequence). This CDR3 is CASSGGSSWVSYEQYF. CDR3 coding DNA: TGTGCCAGTAGTGGGGGGTCCAGTTGGGTCTCCTACGAGCAGTACTTC.

V usage is TRBV27 and J usage is TRBJ1-3, with D perhaps matching TRBD1 (6 bases). The germline CDR1 and CDR2 sequences are MNHEY and SMNVEV (reference sequence). CDR3 length: 15 residues. Trimming cost V 7 bases and J 0 bases, with 13 bases left between them. CDR3 region: CASKTRGSSGNTIYF. The CDR3, as DNA: TGTGCCAGCAAAACGAGGGGGAGCTCTGGAAACACCATATATTTT.

CDR3 amino acids: CASSFFGATGNTIYF. Written as DNA, the CDR3 is TGTGCCAGCAGCTTCTTCGGGGCTACTGGAAACACCATATATTTT. This chain uses TRBV7-2 with TRBJ1-3; a weak D match, TRBD1 (5 bases). V lost 3 bases and J 2 bases, leaving 11 bases between the germline ends. From germline, CDR1 is SGHTA and CDR2 FQGNSA. The CDR3 spans 15 residues.

The rearrangement joins TRBV2 to TRBJ2-3; D is unclear. Trimming removed 6 bases at V and 4 bases at J, with 14 bases between. This CDR3 comprises 14 residues. Germline lookup yields CDR1 SNHLY and CDR2 FYNNEI. CDR3 in amino acids: CASSAISQADTQYF. Written as DNA, the CDR3 is TGTGCCAGCAGCGCTATTTCCCAGGCAGATACGCAGTATTTT.

The chain employs TRBV28 and TRBJ1-2; D unresolved. V was clipped by 4 bases and J by 8 bases, with 8 bases between them. This CDR3 comprises 11 residues. The germline V gene has CDR1 MDHEN and CDR2 SYDVKM. The CDR3 bases are TGTGCCAGCAGTTCAGTCGACGGCTACACCTTC. Translated, it gives CASSSVDGYTF.

This chain links TRBV19 with TRBJ2-2; D perhaps matches TRBD1 (7 bases). With 5 bases removed from V and 7 bases from J, the gap between germline ends came to 14 bases. The CDR3 contains 14 residues. Germline V gene lookup returns CDR1 LNHDA and CDR2 SQIVND (reference sequence). CDR3 DNA sequence: TGTGCCAGTAGTCCACAGGGGCGGGGCGGGGAGCTGTTTTTT. Residues: CASSPQGRGGELFF.

The V call is TRBV11-1, the J call TRBJ2-5; D is perhaps TRBD2 (6 bases). The germline gives CDR1 SGHAT, CDR2 FQDESV (reference sequence). CDR3 length equals 15 residues. V was shortened by 2 bases and J by 4 bases, with 14 bases between the two germline ends. CDR3 nucleotide sequence: TGTGCCAGCAGCTTACTAGCGTCAGGGTTAGAGACCCAGTACTTC. This gives the protein CASSLLASGLETQYF.

This sequence joins TRBV27 and TRBJ1-5, with D unclear. Germline loops: CDR1 MNHEY, CDR2 SMNVEV (reference sequence). Trimming left V 3 bases short and J 5 bases short, with 5 bases between. CDR3 length: 12 amino acids. DNA for the CDR3: TGTGCCAGCAGTTTCATAGATCAGCCCCAGCATTTT. It encodes CASSFIDQPQHF.

CDR3 coding DNA: TGCGCCAGCAGCCCTCGACAGGGGACGTACGAGCAGTACTTC. It specifies CASSPRQGTYEQYF. The chain employs TRBV5-1 and TRBJ2-7, with 8 nucleotides matching TRBD1. Germline CDR1 SGHRS, CDR2 YFSETQ. V was clipped by 4 bases and J by 4 bases; unmatched bases: 7. The CDR3 is 14 amino acids.

This chain uses TRBV10-3 with TRBJ2-2; a weak D match, TRBD2 (7 bases). V was shortened by 2 bases and J by 5 bases, with 18 bases between the two germline ends. CDR3 length: 17 residues. Germline loops: CDR1 ENHRY, CDR2 SYGVKD. The CDR3 region has the DNA TGTGCCATCAGTGAGCTTGGAGGGGGACTAACGACCGGGGAGCTGTTTTTT. It encodes CAISELGGGLTTGELFF.

This clone is a singleton in its sample. The chain uses TRBV9 and TRBJ2-5; unclear D gene. Deletions cut 0 bases from V and 2 bases from J, with 2 bases between. Germline V gene sequence: CDR1 SGDLS, CDR2 YYNGEE. The CDR3 is 12 amino acids. The CDR3 loop is CASSVEQETQYF. DNA for the CDR3: TGTGCCAGCAGCGTAGAGCAAGAGACCCAGTACTTC.

The rearrangement links TRBV10-3 to TRBJ2-7; 9 nucleotides match TRBD1. This CDR3 comprises 15 residues. With 2 bases clipped from V and 7 bases from J, the junction kept 9 bases outside the gene matches. Germline CDR1 and CDR2: ENHRY and SYGVKD. In nucleotides, the CDR3 is TGTGCCATCAGTGAGGTCCGGGACAGGGTGAGGGAGCAGTACTTC. Translation: CAISEVRDRVREQYF.

This sequence joins TRBV5-1 and TRBJ2-3; D ambiguous. V was shortened by 0 bases and J by 0 bases, with 8 bases between the two germline ends. CDR3 length equals 15 residues. From germline, CDR1 is SGHRS and CDR2 YFSETQ. The CDR3 nucleotides read TGCGCCAGCAGCTTGGAAGGTCCTAGCACAGATACGCAGTATTTT. The encoded protein is CASSLEGPSTDTQYF.

This chain links TRBV5-6 with TRBJ2-5; possibly TRBD2 for D (6 bases). Germline CDR1 reads SGHDT; CDR2 reads YYEEEE. The CDR3 contains 15 residues. Trimming took 1 base from V and 5 from J, leaving 15 bases between them. Here the CDR3 DNA reads TGTGCCAGCAGCTTGAAGCGACTAGGAGACGAGACCCAGTACTTC. It specifies CASSLKRLGDETQYF.

The chain is built from TRBV5-1 and TRBJ2-3; 9 bases map to TRBD1. Germline values: CDR1 SGHRS, CDR2 YFSETQ. The CDR3 has 16 residues. The J segment lost 7 bases and the V segment lost 4 bases, leaving 13 bases of the junction unmatched. The CDR3 is CASSLGTGLGANTQYF. The CDR3 nucleotides read TGCGCCAGCAGCCTTGGGACAGGGCTCGGTGCAAATACGCAGTATTTT.

The chain has TRBV5-1 and TRBJ1-1; the D gene is possibly TRBD1 (6 bases). The CDR3 has 15 amino acids. Looked up from germline, CDR1 is SGHRS and CDR2 is YFSETQ. V lost 2 bases to trimming and J lost 2 bases, with 13 bases between them. The CDR3 coding sequence is TGCGCCAGCAGCTTACAGGGCGAGGGTAACACTGAAGCTTTCTTT. Translated: CASSLQGEGNTEAFF.

The chain links TRBV30 to TRBJ1-6, with TRBD1 matching 9 bases. Germline V gives CDR1 GTSNPN, CDR2 SVGIG (reference sequence). The CDR3 totals 16 residues. The junction had 5 bases not matched to a gene; V was cut back by 5 bases and J by 0 bases. The CDR3 DNA is TGTGCCTGGGACAGGGGGAAAAGCTCCTATAATTCACCCCTCCACTTT. Translated: CAWDRGKSSYNSPLHF.

The chain has TRBV19 and TRBJ2-3, with 10 bases identical to TRBD2. V dropped 7 bases and J dropped 2; count of bases not matched to a gene: 6. Germline-derived CDR1 and CDR2 are LNHDA and SQIVND (reference sequence). This CDR3 has 15 amino acids. The CDR3 sequence is CASKLGLADTDTQYF. For the CDR3, the DNA is TGTGCCAGTAAACTAGGACTAGCGGACACAGATACGCAGTATTTT.

This clone was detected once. The chain uses TRBV4-1 and TRBJ1-2; 8 bases are a match to TRBD1. Germline assignment: CDR1 MGHRA and CDR2 YSYEKL. V lost 0 bases to trimming and J lost 4 bases; unmatched junction nucleotides: 7. CDR3 size: 16 residues. This CDR3 reads CASSQDRDRRSYGYTF. CDR3 DNA sequence: TGCGCCAGCAGCCAAGATAGGGACAGGCGGAGCTATGGCTACACCTTC.

The chain is built from TRBV5-1 and TRBJ2-7; weak D call: TRBD1 (6 bases). Looked up from germline, CDR1 is SGHRS and CDR2 is YFSETQ. The CDR3 extends over 15 amino acids. Trimming removed 1 base at V and 3 bases at J, with 14 bases between. The chain's CDR3 is CASSLSRDTSYEQYF. The CDR3 DNA follows: TGCGCCAGCAGCTTGAGCCGGGACACCAGCTACGAGCAGTACTTC.

This clone has more than one count but fewer than ten. The rearrangement uses TRBV6-4 and TRBJ2-2; D call uncertain. The CDR3 runs 12 residues. CDR1 MRHNA and CDR2 SNTAGT come from the germline V gene. The V and J ends lost 2 bases and 2 bases respectively, with 0 bases between them. The CDR3 DNA is TGTGCCAGCAGTGACAACACCGGGGAGCTGTTTTTT. The encoded protein is CASSDNTGELFF.

The chain has TRBV7-8 and TRBJ1-1; TRBD1 aligns across 7 bases. Germline CDR1 SGHVS, CDR2 FQNEAQ. This CDR3 has 17 amino acids. V shed 0 bases, J shed 4 bases, and the junction held 11 bases outside the gene matches. The CDR3 loop is CASSLARPDRVITEAFF. The DNA of the CDR3 is TGTGCCAGCAGCTTAGCTCGACCAGACAGGGTTATCACTGAAGCTTTCTTT.

This clone occurred once. The rearrangement joins TRBV27 to TRBJ1-4, with D perhaps TRBD1 (6 bases). V lost 2 bases to trimming and J lost 9 bases, with 16 bases between them. The CDR3 contains 15 residues. In germline, CDR1 is MNHEY, CDR2 SMNVEV (reference sequence). Here the CDR3 reads CASSLGTGNVKKLFF. The CDR3 nucleotides read TGTGCCAGCAGTTTAGGCACAGGGAATGTGAAAAAACTGTTTTTT.

This chain connects TRBV6-5 to TRBJ1-2; tentative D call: TRBD1 (5 bases). V lost 6 bases and J 0 bases, leaving 11 bases between the germline ends. Germline V gene sequence: CDR1 MNHEY, CDR2 SVGAGI. The CDR3 consists of 14 residues. The CDR3, as DNA: TGTGCCAGCAGCCACAGGCTATCTAACTATGGCTACACCTTC. Its translation: CASSHRLSNYGYTF.

This chain connects TRBV6-1 to TRBJ2-3; the match to TRBD2 covers 7 bases. V lost 3 bases to trimming and J lost 3 bases; unmatched junction nucleotides: 6. The CDR3 contains 15 residues. Germline CDR1 and CDR2: MNHNS and SASEGT. For the CDR3, the DNA is TGTGCCAGCAGTGAGTCGGGAGGAGGAACAGATACGCAGTATTTT. Encoded protein: CASSESGGGTDTQYF.